A selection of T cell receptor beta chains follows, all from one sample in a study of T cell changes during pregnancy in multiple sclerosis. Sequencing was performed with immunoSEQ multiplex PCR; in TCRdb, only in-frame clones are kept and a portion is missing. In the table there are 25,000 to 35,000 clones, approximately 89% of which are singletons. Sequencing used CD8+ T cells from peripheral blood mononuclear cells, obtained in the first trimester of pregnancy. These receptors originate from a female donor with multiple sclerosis, enrolled in a pregnancy study. Both conserved end residues are part of each CDR3.

V	J	CDR3
TRBV11-3	TRBJ1-3	CASSLGLQGRSGNTIYF
TRBV27	TRBJ1-5	CASSLVFSETRNQPQHF
TRBV28	TRBJ2-2	CAIYPGAPGELFF
TRBV10-3	TRBJ1-5	CAISPQWAPIYSNQPQHF
TRBV13	TRBJ1-1	CASSFVTRVAEAFF
TRBV13	TRBJ2-3	CASSTRLAGGPDTQYF
TRBV5-8	TRBJ1-1	CASTPEVRMNTEAFF
TRBV5-1	TRBJ2-5	CASSLQGEETQYF
TRBV27	TRBJ2-7	CASSPGDRAYEQYF
TRBV7-4	TRBJ1-1	CASSLPAPELTEAFF
TRBV27	TRBJ2-2	CASSLSPSGRTGELFF
TRBV5-1	TRBJ2-7	CASSLLRQGEVEQYF
TRBV25-1	TRBJ2-5	CASSKLAGARETQYF
TRBV5-6	TRBJ2-7	CASTHGSSYEQYF
TRBV11-2	TRBJ1-2	CASSLDSTGLDYGYTF
TRBV7-7	TRBJ2-3	CASSLGAGAAPHTDTQYF
TRBV11-2	TRBJ2-7	CASSLSLWDRAAEQYF
TRBV4-3	TRBJ2-7	CASSQSPAGASDEQYF
TRBV4-1	TRBJ2-7	CASSQETGTYEQYF